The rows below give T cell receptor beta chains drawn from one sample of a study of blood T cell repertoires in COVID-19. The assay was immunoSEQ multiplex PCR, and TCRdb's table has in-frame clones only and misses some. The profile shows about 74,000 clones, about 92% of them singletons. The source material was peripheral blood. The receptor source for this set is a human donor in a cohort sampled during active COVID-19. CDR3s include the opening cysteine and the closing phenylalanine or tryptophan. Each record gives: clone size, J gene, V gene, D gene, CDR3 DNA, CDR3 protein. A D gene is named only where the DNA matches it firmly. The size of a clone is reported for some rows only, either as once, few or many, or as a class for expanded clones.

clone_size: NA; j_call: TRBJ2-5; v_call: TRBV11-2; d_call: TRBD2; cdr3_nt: TGTGCCAGCAGCTTAGCCCTAGCGGGAGTTATCTTGGAGACCCAGTACTTC; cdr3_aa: CASSLALAGVILETQYF
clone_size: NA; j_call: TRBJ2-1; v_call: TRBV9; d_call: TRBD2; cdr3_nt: TGTGCCAGCAGCCCGGAGGGTAGCGGGAGGGTAGCCTACAATGAGCAGTTCTTC; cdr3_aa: CASSPEGSGRVAYNEQFF
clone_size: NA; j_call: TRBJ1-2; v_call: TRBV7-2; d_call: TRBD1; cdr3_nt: TGTGCCAGCAGCGTTGGACAGGGGAAAGGGTATGGCTACACCTTC; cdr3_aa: CASSVGQGKGYGYTF
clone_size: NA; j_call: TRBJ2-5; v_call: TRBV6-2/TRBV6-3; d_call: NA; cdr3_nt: TGTGCCAGCAGTGCCGCCTATCATGAACAAGAGACCCAGTACTTC; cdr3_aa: CASSAAYHEQETQYF
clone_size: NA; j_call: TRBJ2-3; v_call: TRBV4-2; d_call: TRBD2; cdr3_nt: TGTGCCAGCAGCCAAGAACTAGCGGGAGGACGGTATACGCAGTATTTT; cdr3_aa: CASSQELAGGRYTQYF
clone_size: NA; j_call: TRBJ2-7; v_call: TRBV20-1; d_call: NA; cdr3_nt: TGCAGTGCTAGTAATCAGATGACCTACGAGCAGTACTTC; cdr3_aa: CSASNQMTYEQYF
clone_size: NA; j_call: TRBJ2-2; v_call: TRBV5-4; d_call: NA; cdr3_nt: TGTGCCAGCAGCTTGGCGCTAGCCTCCGGGGAGCTGTTTTTT; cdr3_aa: CASSLALASGELFF
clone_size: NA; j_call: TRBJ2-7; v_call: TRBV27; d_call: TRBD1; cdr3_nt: TGTGCCAGCAGAGAATCGACAGGGCCGGGGTACGAGCAGTACTTC; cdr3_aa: CASRESTGPGYEQYF
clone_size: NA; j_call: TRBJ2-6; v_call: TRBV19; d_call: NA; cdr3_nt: TGTGCCAGTAGTAGAAACAGGGTCTCTGGGGCCAACGTCCTGACTTTC; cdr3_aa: CASSRNRVSGANVLTF
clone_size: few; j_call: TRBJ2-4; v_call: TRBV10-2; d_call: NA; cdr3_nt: TGCGCCAGCAGTGAGTTGGGCCTAGCCAAAAACATTCAGTACTTC; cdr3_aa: CASSELGLAKNIQYF
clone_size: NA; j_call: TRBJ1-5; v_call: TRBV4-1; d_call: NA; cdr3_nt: TGCGCCAGCAGCCTTACAATGACAAGGTCCGACCGTAGCAATCAGCCCCAGCATTTT; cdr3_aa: CASSLTMTRSDRSNQPQHF
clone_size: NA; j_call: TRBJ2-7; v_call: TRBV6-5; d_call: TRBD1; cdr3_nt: TGTGCCAGCAGCGACAGGGTGTACGAGCAGTACTTC; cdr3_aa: CASSDRVYEQYF
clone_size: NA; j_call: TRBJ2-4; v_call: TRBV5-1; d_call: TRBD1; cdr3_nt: TGCGCCAGCAGCCCGGGACAGGGAGGGGACATTCAGTACTTC; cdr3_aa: CASSPGQGGDIQYF
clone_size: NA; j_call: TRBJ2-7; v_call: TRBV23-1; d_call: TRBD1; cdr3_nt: TGCGCCAGCAGTCGGGGGACAGGGGGCCTCTACGAGCAGTACTTC; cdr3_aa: CASSRGTGGLYEQYF
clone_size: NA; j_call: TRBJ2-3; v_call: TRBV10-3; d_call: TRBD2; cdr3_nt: TGTGCCATCAGTGAGCGACTAGCGGGAGATCGCACAGATACGCAGTATTTT; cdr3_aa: CAISERLAGDRTDTQYF
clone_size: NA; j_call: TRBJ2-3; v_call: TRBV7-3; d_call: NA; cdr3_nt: TGTGCCAGCAGCCCTCTAGCCGCCTCGTTCCCAGATACGCAGTATTTT; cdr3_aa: CASSPLAASFPDTQYF
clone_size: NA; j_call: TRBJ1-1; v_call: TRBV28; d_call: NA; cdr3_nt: TGTGCCAGCAGTTGGAGGCAAAAAGCTTTCTTT; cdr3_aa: CASSWRQKAFF
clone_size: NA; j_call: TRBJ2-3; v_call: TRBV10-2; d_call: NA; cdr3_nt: TGCGCCAGCAGTGAGTCGAGAGGCACAGATACGCAGTATTTT; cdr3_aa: CASSESRGTDTQYF
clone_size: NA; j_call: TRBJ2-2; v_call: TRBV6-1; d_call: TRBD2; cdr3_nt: TGTGCCAGCAGTGAAGATAGGGCGGGAGGGCCGTTAGGGGAGCTGTTTTTT; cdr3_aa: CASSEDRAGGPLGELFF
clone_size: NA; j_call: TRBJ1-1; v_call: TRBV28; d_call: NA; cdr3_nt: TGTGCCAGCAGTACCGATGGCGGGCTGAACACTGAAGCTTTCTTT; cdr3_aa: CASSTDGGLNTEAFF
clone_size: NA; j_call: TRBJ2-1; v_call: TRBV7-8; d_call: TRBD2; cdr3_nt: TGTGCCAGCAGCTTAGGGGCTAGCGGGAGGGCGGATGAGCAGTTCTTC; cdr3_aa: CASSLGASGRADEQFF
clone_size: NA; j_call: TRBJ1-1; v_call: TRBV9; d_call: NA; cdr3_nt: TGTGCCAGCAGCGTAGAGGGGACATCGGCCACTGAAGCTTTCTTT; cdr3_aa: CASSVEGTSATEAFF
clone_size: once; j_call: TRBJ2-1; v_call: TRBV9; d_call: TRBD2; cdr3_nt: TGTGCCAGCAGCGTAGGGACTAGCGTCAATGAGCAGTTCTTC; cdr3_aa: CASSVGTSVNEQFF
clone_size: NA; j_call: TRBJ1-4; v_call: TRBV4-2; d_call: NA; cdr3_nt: TGTGCCAGCAGCCAAGATACGGCGGTAAGCCCTAATGAAAAACTGTTTTTT; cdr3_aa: CASSQDTAVSPNEKLFF
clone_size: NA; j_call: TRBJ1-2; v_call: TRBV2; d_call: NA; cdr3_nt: TGTGCCAGCAGTGAAGCACCGGGGGGTGGCTATGGCTACACCTTC; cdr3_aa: CASSEAPGGGYGYTF
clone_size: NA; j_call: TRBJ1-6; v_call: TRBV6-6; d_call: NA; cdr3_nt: TGTGCCAGCAGTTACTCGATTGCGGAGAATTCACCCCTCCACTTT; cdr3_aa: CASSYSIAENSPLHF
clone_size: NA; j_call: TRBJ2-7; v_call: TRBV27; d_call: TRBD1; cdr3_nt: TGTGCCAGCAGCCCACCGGGACAGGGGGTCGACGAGCAGTACTTC; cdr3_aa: CASSPPGQGVDEQYF
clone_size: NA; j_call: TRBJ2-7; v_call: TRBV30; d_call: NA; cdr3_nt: TGTGCCTCCCGAGGGTCCGGTGGGGAGCAGTACTTC; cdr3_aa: CASRGSGGEQYF
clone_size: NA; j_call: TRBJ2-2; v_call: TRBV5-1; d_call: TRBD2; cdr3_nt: TGCGCCAGCGAGCGGGACGACACCGGGGAGCTGTTTTTT; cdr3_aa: CASERDDTGELFF
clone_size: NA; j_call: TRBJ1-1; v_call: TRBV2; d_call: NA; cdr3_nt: TGTGCCAGCAGTGGAGAGAACACTGAAGCTTTCTTT; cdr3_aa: CASSGENTEAFF
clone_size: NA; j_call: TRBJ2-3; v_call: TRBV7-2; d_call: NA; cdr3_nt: TGTGCCAGCAGCCAGGGTGGTACGCAGTATTTT; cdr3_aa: CASSQGGTQYF
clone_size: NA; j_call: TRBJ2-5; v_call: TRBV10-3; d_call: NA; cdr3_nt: TGTGCCATCAGTGGACTAGACAGACAAGAGACCCAGTACTTC; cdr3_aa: CAISGLDRQETQYF
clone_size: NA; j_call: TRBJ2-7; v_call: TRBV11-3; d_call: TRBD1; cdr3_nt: TGTGCCAGCAGCTTAATGGGACAGCCGCCCTACGAGCAGTACTTC; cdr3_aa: CASSLMGQPPYEQYF
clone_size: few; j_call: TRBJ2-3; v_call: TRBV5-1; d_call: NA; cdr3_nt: TGCGCCAGCAGCTTGGAAAGGCCGGGGGATACGCAGTATTTT; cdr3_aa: CASSLERPGDTQYF
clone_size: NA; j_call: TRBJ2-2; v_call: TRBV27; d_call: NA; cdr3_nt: TGTGCCAGCAGTTTCCGGACCGGGGAGCTGTTTTTT; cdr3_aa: CASSFRTGELFF
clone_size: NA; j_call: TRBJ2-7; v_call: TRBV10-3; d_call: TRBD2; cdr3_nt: TGTGCCATCAGTGAAGGGGCGGGAGAGGTCTACGAGCAGTACTTC; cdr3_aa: CAISEGAGEVYEQYF
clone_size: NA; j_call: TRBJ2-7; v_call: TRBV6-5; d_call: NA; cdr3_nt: TGTGCCAGCAGTTCAGACCGGGACACCGGTTACGAGCAGTACTTC; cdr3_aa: CASSSDRDTGYEQYF
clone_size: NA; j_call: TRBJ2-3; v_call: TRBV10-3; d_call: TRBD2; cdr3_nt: TGTGCCATCAGTGAGAGGGGACTAGCGGGAGCGACAGATACGCAGTATTTT; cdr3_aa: CAISERGLAGATDTQYF
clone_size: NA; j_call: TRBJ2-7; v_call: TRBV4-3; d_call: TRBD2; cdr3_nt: TGCGCCAGCAGCCAGACTAGCGGGAGTAGATACGAGCAGTACTTC; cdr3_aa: CASSQTSGSRYEQYF
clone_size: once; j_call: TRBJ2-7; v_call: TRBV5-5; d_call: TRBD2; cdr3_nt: TGTGCCAGCAGCTCCCGATGGTTAGCGGGACCCTACGAGCAGTACTTC; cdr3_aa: CASSSRWLAGPYEQYF
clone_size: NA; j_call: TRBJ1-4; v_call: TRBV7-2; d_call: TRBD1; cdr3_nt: TGTGCCAGCAGCTTTGACAGGGGAAGAAATGAAAAACTGTTTTTT; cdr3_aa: CASSFDRGRNEKLFF
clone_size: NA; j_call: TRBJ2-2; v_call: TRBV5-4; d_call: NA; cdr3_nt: TGTGCCAGCAGCTTGGATTCCGACACCGGGGAGCTGTTTTTT; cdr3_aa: CASSLDSDTGELFF
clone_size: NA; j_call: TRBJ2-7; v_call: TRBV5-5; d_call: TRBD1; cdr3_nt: TGTGCCAGCAGTCGGAGACAGGGCCAGTCCCCCTACGAGCAGTACTTC; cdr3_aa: CASSRRQGQSPYEQYF
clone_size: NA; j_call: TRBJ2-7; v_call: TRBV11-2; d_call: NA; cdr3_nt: TGTGCCAGCAGCTTAGAGATTGGCCCTGCCCGTGCCGAGCAGTACTTC; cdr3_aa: CASSLEIGPARAEQYF
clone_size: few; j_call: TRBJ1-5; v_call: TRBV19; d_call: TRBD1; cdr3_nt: TGTGCCAGTAGTTCCCGAACAGGGGACCGTGCTCAGCCCCAGCATTTT; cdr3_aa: CASSSRTGDRAQPQHF